This TCR beta chain was sequenced in a study of T cells in Graves' hyperthyroidism and ophthalmopathy. The germline gives CDR1 KGHDR, CDR2 SFDVKD. This CDR3 is built from 12 residues. The authors deemed Graves' hyperthyroidism stable absent ophthalmopathy progression within 18 months. Among the patients, aged 18 to 65, hyperthyroidism was newly diagnosed and had lasted under 2 months. In regard to this clonotype: As yet, its antigen is unknown.

Using RNA transcripts as the source, TCR beta CDR3 regions were amplified. The study used the HTBI primer set for a first-round RT-PCR of the TCR CDR3. TCRdb re-called the multiplex PCR reads through MiXCR, storing one row per CDR3 protein. The sample has about 580,000 distinct CDR3 sequences; approximately 44% are singletons. Study-level findings and limits: Clonotypes that were expanded in thyroid above 0.001 mostly appeared in blood too. The authors' 13 V-J model separated ophthalmopathy from stable hyperthyroidism.

The source is a woman in her late teens or twenties with Graves' hyperthyroidism. The sequenced sample was peripheral blood or thyroid tissue (not recorded which). The chain has TRBV24-1 and TRBJ2-7; TRBD1 or TRBD2 may be the D gene (5 bases each). As DNA, the CDR3 is TGTGTCGTTCGGGACGGCTCCTACGAGCAGTACTTC. It translates to CVVRDGSYEQYF.